This T cell receptor beta chain derives from a study of T-cell memory formation after mild COVID-19. Study observations and caveats: For contracting clones, CD4+ ones sat mainly in CM and EM, CD8+ in EMRA.

This CDR3 has 15 residues. The germline CDR1 and CDR2 sequences are SGDLS and YYNGEE. J was trimmed by 1 base and V by 6 bases; bases with no gene match: 4. This clonotype was seen a handful of times. The antigen remains undetermined. TCRdb reprocessed the 5' RACE reads with MiXCR, giving one entry per CDR3 protein. The repertoire holds 550,000 to 650,000 distinct CDR3 sequences, roughly 17% seen once, with roughly 7.7% in the top ten. This chain joins TRBV9 and TRBJ2-2; TRBD1 matches at 9 bases. What was sequenced was PBMCs or a T cell subset sorted from them (not recorded which). The receptor was isolated from an adult woman who had mild COVID-19 (a few samples of this study predate the infection). Cell type and time point are not known. Here the CDR3 reads CASTRQGGNTGELFF. The CDR3 DNA reads as TGTGCCAGCACCCGACAGGGGGGGAACACCGGGGAGCTGTTTTTT.